This TCR beta chain was retrieved from a study of blood T cells in healthy people across ages. This clonotype was seen a handful of times. Then a second PCR, running roughly 7 to 11 cycles, was carried out with a sample-barcoded 5' primer and a J-beta primer mix. TCRdb recomputed calls from the 5' RACE reads with MiXCR, one row per CDR3 protein. The table shows around 2 million distinct CDR3 sequences, with about 39% occurring only once. Germline V gives CDR1 LGHNA, CDR2 YSLEER. CDR3 length: 15 residues. V lost 2 bases and J 5 bases, leaving 10 bases between the germline ends. This TCR came from a human donor in good health. This chain links TRBV4-3 with TRBJ1-6; no firm D call. The sequenced sample was blood. CDR3 protein: CASSQSGEHNSPLHF. DNA for the CDR3: TGCGCCAGCAGCCAATCCGGGGAACATAATTCACCCCTCCACTTT.